The 25 T cell receptor beta chains below were found in one sample sequenced in a study of blood T cell repertoires in COVID-19 (dated by TCRdb to about 2020). Library preparation used the immunoSEQ multiplex PCR assay. Drawn from immuneACCESS, this table holds only the in-frame rearrangements with V and J called that TCRdb kept. Clones are partly lost; checked studies trace under half to an unresolved V gene and leave the rest unexplained. This sample holds 180,000 or so clones; roughly nine tenths were observed only once. 2% to 2.5% of the sample comes from the top ten. The sequenced material came from PBMCs or T cells enriched from blood (not recorded which). These receptors all stem from a woman aged 40 to 50 with acute COVID-19.

The chain links TRBV15 to TRBJ1-1; D remains unclear. Germline CDR1 reads LNHNV; CDR2 reads YYDKDF (reference sequence). Trimming removed 1 base at V and 0 bases at J, with 9 bases between. The CDR3 has 15 residues. This chain's CDR3 is CATSRGHLMNTEAFF. The CDR3 nucleotides read TGTGCCACCAGCAGAGGACATCTCATGAACACTGAAGCTTTCTTT.

The chain carries TRBV4-2 and TRBJ2-2; D is unclear. The CDR3 sequence is 15 residues long. The germline V gene has CDR1 LGHNA and CDR2 YNFKEQ. Trimming took off 0 bases at V and 4 bases at J, with 9 bases between the two ends. The CDR3 coding sequence is TGTGCCAGCAGCCAAGATGGAACGGGCACCGGGGAGCTGTTTTTT. Protein product: CASSQDGTGTGELFF.

For the CDR3, the DNA is TGTGCCAGCAGCTCCACAGGGGGAGGTAATGAAAAACTGTTTTTT. It is translated as CASSSTGGGNEKLFF. The chain combines TRBV7-6 with TRBJ1-4; 8 bases match TRBD1. This CDR3 spans 15 amino acids. With V trimmed by 4 bases and J by 4 bases, 5 bases remained unmatched. Germline V lookup: CDR1 SGHVS, CDR2 FNYEAQ.

V is TRBV28 and J is TRBJ1-2, with D hard to call. The CDR3 loop spans 15 amino acids. The V end lost 2 bases, the J end lost 0 bases, and 10 bases lay between the germline ends. Germline V gives CDR1 MDHEN, CDR2 SYDVKM. The CDR3, as DNA: TGTGCCAGCAGTTTAACGGGGAGTACTAACTATGGCTACACCTTC. Translating it yields CASSLTGSTNYGYTF.

The CDR3 region has the DNA TGTGCCAGCAGCCCGACAGGGGGCTACACTGAAGCTTTCTTT. Translation gives CASSPTGGYTEAFF. The genes are TRBV6-5 and TRBJ1-1, with 10 positions matching TRBD1. Germline V gives CDR1 MNHEY, CDR2 SVGAGI. This CDR3 has 14 residues. The trim removed 6 bases at V and 3 bases at J, leaving 4 bases unmatched.

The V and J genes are TRBV5-6 and TRBJ1-1, with 7 bases identical to TRBD1. The CDR3 spans 13 residues. V lost 6 bases to trimming and J lost 3 bases; unmatched junction nucleotides: 5. The germline gives CDR1 SGHDT, CDR2 YYEEEE. The CDR3 sequence is CASKQTGHTEAFF. DNA for the CDR3: TGTGCCAGCAAGCAGACAGGGCACACTGAAGCTTTCTTT.

Only a few counts were recorded for this clone. The chain uses TRBV14 and TRBJ2-7; 8 bases fit TRBD2. The CDR3 has 15 amino acids. Per the germline V gene, CDR1 is SGHDN and CDR2 is FVKESK. V dropped 3 bases and J dropped 4; count of bases not matched to a gene: 8. DNA for the CDR3: TGTGCCAGCAGCCATTCCGGGACTAGTGTGTACGAGCAGTACTTC. Residues: CASSHSGTSVYEQYF.

V gene TRBV27 combines with J gene TRBJ2-7, with 7 bases fitting TRBD1. The germline gives CDR1 MNHEY, CDR2 SMNVEV (reference sequence). With 2 bases clipped from V and 5 bases from J, the junction kept 12 bases outside the gene matches. CDR3 length: 16 residues. CDR3 DNA: TGTGCCAGCAGTTTACAGGGGGTACCTTCTCGGGACGAGCAGTACTTC. Encoded protein: CASSLQGVPSRDEQYF.

For the CDR3, the DNA is TGTGCCAGCAGCCCCGGGGGCTCCTACAATGAGCAGTTCTTC. Amino acids: CASSPGGSYNEQFF. The chain has TRBV7-2 and TRBJ2-1; maybe TRBD2 (6 bases). CDR3 size: 14 residues. V was cut by 5 bases and J by 0 bases, with 8 bases left in between. Looked up from germline, CDR1 is SGHTA and CDR2 is FQGNSA.

The chain couples TRBV7-3 to TRBJ2-2; weak D call: TRBD2 (6 bases). The CDR3 consists of 16 residues. Germline values: CDR1 SGHTA, CDR2 FQGTGA. Trimming removed 3 bases from V and 5 bases from J, with 16 bases in between. This CDR3 reads CASSLTGLGLTGELFF. DNA of the CDR3: TGTGCCAGCAGCTTGACGGGACTGGGGTTGACCGGGGAGCTGTTTTTT.

The chain employs TRBV2 and TRBJ2-7; the match to TRBD2 covers 11 bases. This CDR3 has 14 amino acids. Per germline, CDR1 SNHLY and CDR2 FYNNEI. J lost 0 bases, V lost 8 bases, and 3 bases had no gene match. The CDR3 region has the DNA TGTGCCAGCCGACTAGCGGGGAACTCCTACGAGCAGTACTTC. This translates into CASRLAGNSYEQYF.

This chain connects TRBV5-1 to TRBJ2-1; 9 nucleotides line up with TRBD2. CDR1 is SGHRS and CDR2 is YFSETQ in the germline V gene. The CDR3 loop spans 15 amino acids. J lost 3 bases, V lost 4 bases, and 5 bases had no gene match. CDR3 sequence: CASSMTSGVYNEQFF. The CDR3 bases are TGCGCCAGCAGCATGACTAGCGGAGTCTACAATGAGCAGTTCTTC.

The chain links TRBV19 to TRBJ2-7, with D unclear. The V end was cut by 0 bases, the J end by 0 bases, with 9 bases between. Germline-derived CDR1 and CDR2 are LNHDA and SQIVND (reference sequence). The CDR3 has 15 residues. The CDR3 region is CASSIDTRLSYEQYF. In DNA, the CDR3 is TGTGCCAGTAGTATAGATACCCGACTCTCCTACGAGCAGTACTTC.

The chain carries TRBV6-5 and TRBJ2-7, with 10 bases matching TRBD1. J gave up 2 bases and V 0 bases, and 1 base lay outside the gene matches. The CDR3 totals 15 residues. Germline CDR1 is MNHEY and CDR2 is SVGAGI. CDR3 coding DNA: TGTGCCAGCAGTTACTCGGGACAGGGGACCTACGAGCAGTACTTC. Translation gives CASSYSGQGTYEQYF.

V usage is TRBV28 and J usage is TRBJ1-2, with no clear D. The CDR3 contains 15 residues. V lost 8 bases and J lost 0, with 16 bases in between. Germline V gene data show CDR1 as MDHEN and CDR2 as SYDVKM. The CDR3 here is CASGSADSSNYGYTF. CDR3 nucleotides: TGTGCCAGCGGGTCCGCGGACTCCTCTAACTATGGCTACACCTTC.

This clone was recorded only once. The J gene is TRBJ1-2, the V gene TRBV2; TRBD1 agrees at 9 bases. The CDR3 contains 16 residues. The V gene end was trimmed by 6 bases and the J gene end by 8 bases; junction bases not matched to a gene: 16. Germline V CDR1 and CDR2: SNHLY, FYNNEI. The CDR3 sequence: CASSVGQGLLISGYTF. As DNA, the CDR3 is TGTGCCAGCAGCGTGGGACAGGGTTTATTAATTTCAGGCTACACCTTC.

The J gene is TRBJ2-1, the V gene TRBV11-2; 8 positions agree with TRBD1. This CDR3 is built from 15 residues. The junction had 10 bases not matched to a gene; V was cut back by 6 bases and J by 6 bases. Germline V gene data show CDR1 as SGHAT and CDR2 as FQNNGV. The CDR3 region is CASSLGQGTGNEQFF. CDR3 DNA: TGTGCCAGCAGTCTCGGACAGGGTACGGGCAATGAGCAGTTCTTC.

The chain links TRBV10-1 to TRBJ2-7; D is perhaps TRBD2 (5 bases). CDR1 WNHNN and CDR2 SYGVQD come from the germline V gene (reference sequence). There are 14 residues in the CDR3. Trimming left V 0 bases short and J 5 bases short, with 11 bases between. CDR3 region: CASSESMRAHEQYF. The CDR3 DNA reads TGCGCCAGCAGTGAGTCGATGAGGGCCCACGAGCAGTACTTC.

J is TRBJ2-1 and V is TRBV30; D ambiguous. Germline lookup yields CDR1 GTSNPN and CDR2 SVGIG (reference sequence). The CDR3 length is 11 residues. Trimming removed 5 bases at V and 6 bases at J, with 8 bases between. The CDR3: CAWESRNEQFF. The CDR3 bases are TGTGCCTGGGAGAGCCGCAATGAGCAGTTCTTC. Using reference TRBV30 and TRBJ2-1 for the parts outside the CDR3, the full variable domain is SQTIHQWPATLVQPVGSPLSLECTVEGTSNPNLYWYRQAAGRGLQLLFYSVGIGQISSEVPQNLSASRPQDRQFILSSKKLLLSDSGFYLCAWESRNEQFFGPGTRLTVL.

This sequence joins TRBV7-3 and TRBJ2-3, with TRBD2 matching 8 bases. CDR1 is SGHTA, CDR2 FQGTGA, per germline. The CDR3 is 15 amino acids. Losses at the gene ends were 5 bases for V and 5 bases for J; bases not matched to a gene: 9. As DNA, the CDR3 is TGTGCCAGCAGCATCTCGGGGGGGCAAGGAGATACGCAGTATTTT. It yields the protein CASSISGGQGDTQYF. Full variable domain (missing parts from reference TRBV7-3 and TRBJ2-3): GAGVSQTPSNKVTEKGKYVELRCDPISGHTALYWYRQSLGQGPEFLIYFQGTGAADDSGLPNDRFFAVRPEGSVSTLKIQRTERGDSAVYLCASSISGGQGDTQYFGPGTRLTVL.

This clone is a singleton in its sample. The genes are TRBV6-1 and TRBJ1-2, with 9 nucleotides matching TRBD1. V dropped 3 bases and J dropped 4; count of bases not matched to a gene: 12. This CDR3 has 17 amino acids. Germline values: CDR1 MNHNS, CDR2 SASEGT. The CDR3 coding sequence is TGTGCCAGCAGTGACGGACAGGGGAGGGTACTTAGCTATGGCTACACCTTC. It yields the protein CASSDGQGRVLSYGYTF.

J is TRBJ1-6 and V is TRBV27; D may be TRBD1 (6 bases). Per the germline V gene, CDR1 is MNHEY and CDR2 is SMNVEV (reference sequence). CDR3 size: 15 residues. V lost 0 bases and J 7 bases, leaving 10 bases between the germline ends. For the CDR3, the DNA is TGTGCCAGCAGTTTATCTCCCAGGGGAAATTCACCCCTCCACTTT. Protein sequence: CASSLSPRGNSPLHF.

The rearrangement links TRBV7-2 to TRBJ2-5, with 11 bases identical to TRBD1. The CDR3 runs 14 residues. Germline V gives CDR1 SGHTA, CDR2 FQGNSA. V lost 4 bases and J lost 5; bases outside the gene matches: 3. The CDR3 sequence: CASSSDRGRETQYF. The DNA of the CDR3 is TGTGCCAGCAGCTCGGACAGGGGGCGGGAGACCCAGTACTTC.

This sequence joins TRBV5-4 and TRBJ2-7, with 15 positions matching TRBD2. This CDR3 contains 18 residues. V gave up 1 base and J gave up 0 bases; unmatched junction bases: 5. Germline lookup yields CDR1 SGHNT and CDR2 YYREEE (reference sequence). The CDR3 loop is CASSLHGLAGGSSYEQYF. The CDR3 region has the DNA TGTGCCAGCAGCTTGCACGGACTAGCGGGAGGGAGCTCCTACGAGCAGTACTTC. The whole variable domain, filled in from reference TRBV5-4 and TRBJ2-7, reads ETGVTQSPTHLIKTRGQQVTLRCSSQSGHNTVSWYQQALGQGPQFIFQYYREEENGRGNFPPRFSGLQFPNYSSELNVNALELDDSALYLCASSLHGLAGGSSYEQYFGPGTRLTVT.

This sequence joins TRBV5-1 and TRBJ1-6; D perhaps matches TRBD1 (5 bases). Per the germline V gene, CDR1 is SGHRS and CDR2 is YFSETQ. Trimming removed 2 bases from V and 6 bases from J, with 12 bases in between. The CDR3 is made up of 15 amino acids. The CDR3 sequence: CASSFQHGGNSPLHF. CDR3 bases: TGCGCCAGCAGCTTCCAACACGGGGGTAATTCACCCCTCCACTTT.